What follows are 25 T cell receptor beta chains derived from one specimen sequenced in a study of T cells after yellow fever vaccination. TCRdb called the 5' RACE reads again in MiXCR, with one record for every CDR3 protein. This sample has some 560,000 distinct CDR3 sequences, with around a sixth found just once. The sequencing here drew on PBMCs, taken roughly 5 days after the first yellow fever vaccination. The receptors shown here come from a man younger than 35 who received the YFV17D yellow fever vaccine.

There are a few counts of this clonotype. The CDR3 loop is CASTPTGATNEKLFF. CDR3 coding DNA: TGCGCCAGCACCCCCACAGGGGCAACTAATGAAAAACTGTTTTTT. The chain carries TRBV5-1 and TRBJ1-4, with 7 bases fitting TRBD1. V lost 6 bases, J lost 0 bases, and 5 bases stayed unmatched. Germline values: CDR1 SGHRS, CDR2 YFSETQ. This CDR3 region has 15 residues.

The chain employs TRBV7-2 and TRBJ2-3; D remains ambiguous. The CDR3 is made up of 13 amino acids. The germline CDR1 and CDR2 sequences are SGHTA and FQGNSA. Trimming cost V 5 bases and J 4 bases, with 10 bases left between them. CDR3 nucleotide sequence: TGTGCCAGCAGCCCCATAGTCGCAGATACGCAGTATTTT. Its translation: CASSPIVADTQYF.

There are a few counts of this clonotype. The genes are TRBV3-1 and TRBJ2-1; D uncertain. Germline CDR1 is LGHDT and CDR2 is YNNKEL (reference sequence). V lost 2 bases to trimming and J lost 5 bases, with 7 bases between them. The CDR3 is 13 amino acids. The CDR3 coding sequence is TGTGCCAGCAGCCAACTAATTGACAATGAGCAGTTCTTC. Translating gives CASSQLIDNEQFF.

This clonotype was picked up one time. This chain's CDR3 is CASSLSGPGLGYF. CDR3 bases: TGTGCCAGCAGCTTAAGTGGGCCGGGCCTAGGTTACTTC. The J gene is TRBJ2-7, the V gene TRBV7-2, with D hard to call. CDR3 length: 13 amino acids. Germline V CDR1 and CDR2: SGHTA, FQGNSA. Trimming removed 2 bases from V and 13 bases from J, with 18 bases in between.

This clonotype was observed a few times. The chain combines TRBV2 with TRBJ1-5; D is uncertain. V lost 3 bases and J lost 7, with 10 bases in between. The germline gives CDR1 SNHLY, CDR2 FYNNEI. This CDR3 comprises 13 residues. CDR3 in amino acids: CASSEVGKQPQHF. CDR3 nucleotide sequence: TGTGCCAGCAGTGAGGTGGGGAAACAGCCCCAGCATTTT.

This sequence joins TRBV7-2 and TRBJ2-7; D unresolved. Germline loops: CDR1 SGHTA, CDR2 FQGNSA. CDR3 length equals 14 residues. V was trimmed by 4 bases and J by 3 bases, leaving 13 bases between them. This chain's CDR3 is CASSYIPGLYEQYF. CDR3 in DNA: TGTGCCAGCAGCTATATTCCGGGTCTCTACGAGCAGTACTTC. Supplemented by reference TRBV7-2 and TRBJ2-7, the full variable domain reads GAGVSQSPSNKVTEKGKDVELRCDPISGHTALYWYRQSLGQGLEFLIYFQGNSAPDKSGLPSDRFSAERTGGSVSTLTIQRTQQEDSAVYLCASSYIPGLYEQYFGPGTRLTVT.

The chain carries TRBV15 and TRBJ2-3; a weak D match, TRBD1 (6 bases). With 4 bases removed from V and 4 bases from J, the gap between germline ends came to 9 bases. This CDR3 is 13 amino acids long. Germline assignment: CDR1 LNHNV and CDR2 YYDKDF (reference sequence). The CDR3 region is CATSNRVSDTQYF. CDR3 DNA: TGTGCCACCAGCAACAGGGTATCAGATACGCAGTATTTT.

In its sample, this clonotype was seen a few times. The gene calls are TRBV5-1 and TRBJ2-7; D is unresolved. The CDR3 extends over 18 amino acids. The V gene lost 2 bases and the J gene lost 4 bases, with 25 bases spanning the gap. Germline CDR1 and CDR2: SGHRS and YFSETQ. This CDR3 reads CASSFMWASDPGAYEQYF. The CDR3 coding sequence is TGCGCCAGCAGCTTTATGTGGGCCTCTGATCCCGGAGCGTACGAGCAGTACTTC.

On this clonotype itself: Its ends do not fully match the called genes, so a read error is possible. In nucleotides, the CDR3 is TGTGCCAGCTCACTTGGACCGACGAACACTGAAGATTTCTTT. Its protein product is CASSLGPTNTEDFF. The genes are TRBV18 and TRBJ1-1; D remains ambiguous. From germline, CDR1 is KGHSH and CDR2 LQKENI. CDR3 length: 14 amino acids.

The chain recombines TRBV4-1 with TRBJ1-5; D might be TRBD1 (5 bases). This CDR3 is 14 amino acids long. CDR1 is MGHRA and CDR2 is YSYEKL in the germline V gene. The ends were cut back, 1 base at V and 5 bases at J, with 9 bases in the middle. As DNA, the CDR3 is TGCGCCAGCAGCCAAGTCCCGGGGGATCAGCCCCAGCATTTT. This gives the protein CASSQVPGDQPQHF.

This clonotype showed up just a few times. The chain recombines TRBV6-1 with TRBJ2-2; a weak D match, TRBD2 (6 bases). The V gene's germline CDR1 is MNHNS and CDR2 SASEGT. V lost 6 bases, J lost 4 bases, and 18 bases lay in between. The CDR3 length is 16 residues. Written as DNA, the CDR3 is TGTGCCAGCAGGGGGTGGCAGGGAGGTACCACCGGGGAGCTGTTTTTT. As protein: CASRGWQGGTTGELFF.

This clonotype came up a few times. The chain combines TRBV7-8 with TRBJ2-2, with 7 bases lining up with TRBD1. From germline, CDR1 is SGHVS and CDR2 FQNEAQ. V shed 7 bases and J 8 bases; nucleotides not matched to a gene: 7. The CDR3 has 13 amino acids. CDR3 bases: TGTGCCAGCACCCGTAGGGGGCCAGGGGAGCTGTTTTTT. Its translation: CASTRRGPGELFF.

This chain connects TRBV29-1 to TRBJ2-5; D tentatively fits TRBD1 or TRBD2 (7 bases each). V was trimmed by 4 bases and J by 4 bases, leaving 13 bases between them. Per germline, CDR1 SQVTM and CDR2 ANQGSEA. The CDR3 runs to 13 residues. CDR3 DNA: TGCAGCGTTGCAGGGGGGGTAGGAGAGACCCAGTACTTC. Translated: CSVAGGVGETQYF.

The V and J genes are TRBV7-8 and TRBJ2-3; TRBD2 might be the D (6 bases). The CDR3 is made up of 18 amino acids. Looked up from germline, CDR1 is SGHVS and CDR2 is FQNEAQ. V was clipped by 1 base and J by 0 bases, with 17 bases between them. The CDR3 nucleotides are TGTGCCAGCAGCTTAGGGCCTGGCGGGGCTATGAGCACAGATACGCAGTATTTT. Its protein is CASSLGPGGAMSTDTQYF.

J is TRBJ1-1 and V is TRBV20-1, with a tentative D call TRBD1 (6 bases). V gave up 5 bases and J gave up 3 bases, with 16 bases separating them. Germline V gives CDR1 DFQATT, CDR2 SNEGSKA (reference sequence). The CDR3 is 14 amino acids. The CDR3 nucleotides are TGCAGTGCTCCCGCTTGGGGGCTCTACACTGAAGCTTTCTTT. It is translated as CSAPAWGLYTEAFF.

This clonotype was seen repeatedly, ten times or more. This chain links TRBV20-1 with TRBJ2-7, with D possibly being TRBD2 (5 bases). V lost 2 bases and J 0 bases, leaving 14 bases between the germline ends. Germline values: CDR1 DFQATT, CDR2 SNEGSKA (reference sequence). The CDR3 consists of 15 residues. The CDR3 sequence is CSARPGLLSSYEQYF. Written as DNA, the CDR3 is TGCAGTGCTAGACCCGGACTGTTGAGCTCCTACGAGCAGTACTTC.

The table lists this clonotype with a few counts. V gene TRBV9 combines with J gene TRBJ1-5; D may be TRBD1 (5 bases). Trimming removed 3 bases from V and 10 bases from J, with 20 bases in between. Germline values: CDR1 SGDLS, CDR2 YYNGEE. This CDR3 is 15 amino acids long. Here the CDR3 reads CASSEGTGLSDPQHF. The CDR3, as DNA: TGTGCCAGCAGCGAGGGGACGGGACTGTCGGATCCCCAGCATTTT.

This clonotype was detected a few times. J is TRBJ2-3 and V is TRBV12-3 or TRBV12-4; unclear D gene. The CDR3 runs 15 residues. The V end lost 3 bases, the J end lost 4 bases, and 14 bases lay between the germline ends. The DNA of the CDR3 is TGTGCCAGCAGTTTCCCGCGGCCACCGTCAGATACGCAGTATTTT. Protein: CASSFPRPPSDTQYF.

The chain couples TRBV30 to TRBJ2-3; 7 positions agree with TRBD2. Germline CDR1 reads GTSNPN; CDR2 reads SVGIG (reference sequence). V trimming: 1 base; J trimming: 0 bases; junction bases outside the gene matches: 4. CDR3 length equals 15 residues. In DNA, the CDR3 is TGTGCCTGGAGTGCGTGGGGGGGGAGCACAGATACGCAGTATTTT. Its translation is CAWSAWGGSTDTQYF. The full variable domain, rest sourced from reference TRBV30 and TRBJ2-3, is SQTIHQWPATLVQPVGSPLSLECTVEGTSNPNLYWYRQAAGRGLQLLFYSVGIGQISSEVPQNLSASRPQDRQFILSSKKLLLSDSGFYLCAWSAWGGSTDTQYFGPGTRLTVL.

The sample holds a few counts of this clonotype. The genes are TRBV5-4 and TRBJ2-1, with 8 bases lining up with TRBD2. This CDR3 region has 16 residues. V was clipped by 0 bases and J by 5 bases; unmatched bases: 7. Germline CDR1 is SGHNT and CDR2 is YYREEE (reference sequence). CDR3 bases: TGTGCCAGCAGCTTGGCCTGGCGGGGGGCGGACAATGAGCAGTTCTTC. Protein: CASSLAWRGADNEQFF.

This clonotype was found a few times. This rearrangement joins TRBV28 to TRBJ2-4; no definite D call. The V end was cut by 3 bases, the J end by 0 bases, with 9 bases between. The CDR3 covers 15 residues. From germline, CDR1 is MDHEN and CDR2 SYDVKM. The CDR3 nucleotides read TGTGCCAGCAGTTTTGGGATTCTAGCCAAAAACATTCAGTACTTC. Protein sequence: CASSFGILAKNIQYF. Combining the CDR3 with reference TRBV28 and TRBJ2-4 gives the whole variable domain DVKVTQSSRYLVKRTGEKVFLECVQDMDHENMFWYRQDPGLGLRLIYFSYDVKMKEKGDIPEGYSVSREKKERFSLILESASTNQTSMYLCASSFGILAKNIQYFGAGTRLSVL.

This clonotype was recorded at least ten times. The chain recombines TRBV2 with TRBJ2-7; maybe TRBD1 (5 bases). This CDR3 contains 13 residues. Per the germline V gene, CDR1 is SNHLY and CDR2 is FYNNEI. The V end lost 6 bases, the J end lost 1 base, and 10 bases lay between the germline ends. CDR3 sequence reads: CASRVDSSYEQYF. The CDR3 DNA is TGTGCCAGCAGGGTAGACAGTTCCTACGAGCAGTACTTC.

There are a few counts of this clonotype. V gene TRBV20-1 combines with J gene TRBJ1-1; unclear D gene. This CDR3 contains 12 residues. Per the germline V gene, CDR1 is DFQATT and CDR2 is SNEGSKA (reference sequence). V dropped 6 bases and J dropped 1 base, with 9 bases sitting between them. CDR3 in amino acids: CSAGSWNTEAFF. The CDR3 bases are TGCAGTGCGGGTTCCTGGAACACTGAAGCTTTCTTT.

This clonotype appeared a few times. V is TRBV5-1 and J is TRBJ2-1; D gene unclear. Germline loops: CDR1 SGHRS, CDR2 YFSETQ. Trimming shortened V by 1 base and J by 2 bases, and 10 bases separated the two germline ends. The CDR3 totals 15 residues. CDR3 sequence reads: CASSLSRVAYNEQFF. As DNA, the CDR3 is TGCGCCAGCAGCTTGTCCCGGGTAGCCTACAATGAGCAGTTCTTC. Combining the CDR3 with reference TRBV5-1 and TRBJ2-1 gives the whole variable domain KAGVTQTPRYLIKTRGQQVTLSCSPISGHRSVSWYQQTPGQGLQFLFEYFSETQRNKGNFPGRFSGRQFSNSRSEMNVSTLELGDSALYLCASSLSRVAYNEQFFGPGTRLTVL.

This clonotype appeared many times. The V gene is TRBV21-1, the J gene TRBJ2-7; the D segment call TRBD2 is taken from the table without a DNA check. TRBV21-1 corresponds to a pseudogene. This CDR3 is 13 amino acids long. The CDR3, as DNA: TGTGCCAGCAGCAAAGGCGGGGCCTACGAGCAGTACGTC. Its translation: CASSKGGAYEQYV.